This T cell receptor (beta chain) came from a study of cytomegalovirus exposure and HLA in healthy donors. Study details: There were about 86 million unique TCRs (from HLA-typed donors) in an early data release.

Trimming at V came to 5 bases and at J to 5 bases, leaving 7 bases not matched to a gene. The V gene's germline CDR1 is MNHNY and CDR2 SVGAGI (reference sequence). The CDR3 runs to 14 residues. Overall study findings and caveats: Immune exposure data for these donors was limited to CMV serostatus.

This clone occurred once. What it binds is not known. PCR used 60 Vbeta primers and 13 Jbeta primers. Profiled with immunoSEQ multiplex PCR; TCRdb holds only in-frame clones, not every one. This sample has about 100,000 clones, with roughly 80% found just once. The sequence was obtained from a man aged 40-49 years in good health and CMV-seropositive. Sequencing input: PBMCs. This chain links TRBV6-6 with TRBJ2-7, with TRBD1 identical over 9 bases. The CDR3: CASSLNRGLDEQYF. The CDR3 region has the DNA TGTGCCAGCAGTCTCAACAGGGGGCTTGACGAGCAGTACTTC.